This is a list of T cell receptor beta chains from one sample in a study of blood T cell repertoires in COVID-19. Produced via immunoSEQ multiplex PCR; TCRdb's table is partial and in-frame only. The repertoire holds 300,000 to 350,000 clones, with 87% as singletons. Sequencing was carried out using peripheral blood. These receptor sequences come from a man younger than 30 with active or convalescent COVID-19. CDR3s include the opening cysteine and the closing phenylalanine or tryptophan. The D gene is left open where the match is weak. Clone size, where shown, is once, few, many, or a class for clones that have expanded.

V,J,D,size,DNA,CDR3
TRBV15,TRBJ2-5,NA,NA,TGTGCCACCAGCACTCCAGGGTTGGAGACCCAGTACTTC,CATSTPGLETQYF
TRBV12-3/TRBV12-4,TRBJ1-1,NA,NA,TGTGCCAGCAGTTTCAGTCAGGGCACTGAAGCTTTCTTT,CASSFSQGTEAFF
TRBV5-5,TRBJ1-1,NA,NA,TGTGCCAGCAGCTTGCAGCCGGGACACGGAGTTTTGAACACTGAAGCTTTCTTT,CASSLQPGHGVLNTEAFF
TRBV3-1/TRBV3-2,TRBJ2-4,NA,NA,TGTGCCAGCAGCCAATGGTTTGCAGGGGCCAACATTCAGTACTTC,CASSQWFAGANIQYF
TRBV5-5,TRBJ2-3,NA,once,TGTGCCAGCAGCCTACGGACGGGTGGAGGAAGCGATACGCAGTATTTT,CASSLRTGGGSDTQYF
TRBV19,TRBJ1-1,NA,NA,TGTGCCAGTACCCCGACAGGTGGTGCGTACACTGAAGCTTTCTTT,CASTPTGGAYTEAFF
TRBV6-5,TRBJ1-2,TRBD1,NA,TGTGCCAGCAGTTATGGGGGACAGTTCGGCTACACCTTC,CASSYGGQFGYTF
TRBV7-8,TRBJ2-4,TRBD1,NA,TGTGCCAGCAGCTTAGCGCACTGGGACAGGGGTACCAAAAACATTCAGTACTTC,CASSLAHWDRGTKNIQYF
TRBV29-1,TRBJ2-2,NA,NA,TGCAGCGTGCGGGACACCGGGGAGCTGTTTTTT,CSVRDTGELFF
TRBV4-1,TRBJ2-1,TRBD2,NA,TGCGCCAGCAGCCAAGATAGGACAGCGGGGGGGTTAAATGAGCAGTTCTTC,CASSQDRTAGGLNEQFF
TRBV7-2,TRBJ2-5,NA,NA,TGTGCCAGCAGCTTTCAGCCGGGGGATTCAGAGACCCAGTACTTC,CASSFQPGDSETQYF
TRBV6-6,TRBJ1-5,NA,NA,TGTGCCAGCAGTCGACAGTCTAATCAGCCCCAGCATTTT,CASSRQSNQPQHF
TRBV25-1,TRBJ1-6,TRBD1,NA,TGTGCCAGCAGTGAGCTGGACAGGGGATCACCCCTCCACTTT,CASSELDRGSPLHF
TRBV11-1,TRBJ1-4,TRBD1,NA,TGTGCCAGCAGTTCCGGGACAGCTAATGAAAAACTGTTTTTT,CASSSGTANEKLFF
TRBV10-1,TRBJ1-1,NA,NA,TGCGCCAGCAGTGAGCCCCTAAGAACTGAAGCTTTCTTT,CASSEPLRTEAFF
TRBV7-9,TRBJ2-5,NA,NA,TGTGCCAGCAGCGCACCCGCGGGCCAGACCCAGTACTTC,CASSAPAGQTQYF
TRBV9,TRBJ2-1,TRBD2,NA,TGTGCCAGCAGAGCCGGGACTAGCGGGATCCATGAGCAGTTCTTC,CASRAGTSGIHEQFF
TRBV19,TRBJ1-5,TRBD1,once,TGTGCCAGTACCGGGACAGGGGGCCGCTATAGCAATCAGCCCCAGCATTTT,CASTGTGGRYSNQPQHF
TRBV6-5,TRBJ1-2,TRBD1,once,TGTGCCAGCAGGCTCCTGGGGACAGGTATCGGCTACACCTTC,CASRLLGTGIGYTF
TRBV7-2,TRBJ2-2,NA,NA,TGTGCCAGCAGCTTAGTAAGAGTCGGGGAGCTGTTTTTT,CASSLVRVGELFF
TRBV27,TRBJ2-5,NA,once,TGTGCCAGCAGTTTATCGAGTGCGGGCCAAGAGACCCAGTACTTC,CASSLSSAGQETQYF
TRBV6-1,TRBJ2-1,TRBD1,NA,TGTGCCAGCAGTGAAGGGGTTCTTGGGACAGGGGGAAATGAGCAGTTCTTC,CASSEGVLGTGGNEQFF
TRBV20-1,TRBJ1-2,NA,NA,TGCAGTGCGAACGGTGGCTACACCTTC,CSANGGYTF
TRBV2,TRBJ2-2,TRBD2,NA,TGTGCCAGCAGGCCTCTAGCGGGAGGGACCGGGGAGCTGTTTTTT,CASRPLAGGTGELFF
TRBV19,TRBJ1-1,NA,once,TGTGCCAGCCACCGCACAGCAAACACTGAAGCTTTCTTT,CASHRTANTEAFF
TRBV29-1,TRBJ2-1,TRBD2,NA,TGCAGCGTTGCCGGACTAGATTTATACAATGAGCAGTTCTTC,CSVAGLDLYNEQFF
TRBV12-3/TRBV12-4,TRBJ1-2,NA,NA,TGTGCCAGCAGCCAAACAGAGAACTATGGCTACACCTTC,CASSQTENYGYTF
TRBV11-2,TRBJ2-1,TRBD2,NA,TGTGCCAGCAGGGAGAGGACTAGCTGTTGTAATGAGCAGTTCTTC,CASRERTSCCNEQFF
TRBV10-3,TRBJ1-6,TRBD1,NA,TGTGCCATCAGTACAAATCCAACAGGGGGAAATTCACCCCTCCACTTT,CAISTNPTGGNSPLHF
TRBV4-1,TRBJ1-2,NA,NA,TGCGCCAGCAGCCCGACCCCGACAGGAGACTATGGCTACACCTTC,CASSPTPTGDYGYTF
TRBV6-6,TRBJ1-2,NA,NA,TGTGCCAGCAGTTACTTTAGGGAGGCGGGTGACTATGGCTACACCTTC,CASSYFREAGDYGYTF
TRBV7-2,TRBJ2-7,NA,NA,TGTGCCAGCAGCCCTGGCCAAACCAGGGAGCAGTACTTC,CASSPGQTREQYF
TRBV5-5,TRBJ2-1,TRBD2,NA,TGTGCCAGCAGCTTGGGGCCACTAGCGGTTATCCGTGAGCAGTTCTTC,CASSLGPLAVIREQFF
TRBV29-1,TRBJ2-7,TRBD2,NA,TGCAGCGTTGAAGATAGGGGCCAGCGGGAAGCCTACGAGCAGTACTTC,CSVEDRGQREAYEQYF
TRBV28,TRBJ1-1,NA,NA,TGTGCCAGCAGTCCCCTAGTAGAGAACACTGAAGCTTTCTTT,CASSPLVENTEAFF
TRBV27,TRBJ2-7,NA,NA,TGTGCCAGCAGTTCAGGGGTCGGCCTCTACGAGCAGTACTTC,CASSSGVGLYEQYF
TRBV5-6,TRBJ1-3,TRBD1,once,TGTGCCAGCAGCTTTTATACAGGGGAAACTGGAAACACCATATATTTT,CASSFYTGETGNTIYF
TRBV19,TRBJ2-1,TRBD1,NA,TGTGCCAGTACCCGGGCAGGGGGCAATGAGCAGTTCTTC,CASTRAGGNEQFF
TRBV15,TRBJ1-2,NA,NA,TGTGCCACCAGCAGAGTAAAGGGACATTCGACTTATGGCTACACCTTC,CATSRVKGHSTYGYTF
TRBV3-1/TRBV3-2,TRBJ2-3,NA,NA,TGTGCCAGCAGCCAAGACCCTAGTGTCAGGGTGGCAGATACGCAGTATTTT,CASSQDPSVRVADTQYF
TRBV9,TRBJ1-1,NA,NA,TGTGCCAGCAGAGAGACAGGTCCCACTGAAGCTTTCTTT,CASRETGPTEAFF
TRBV5-1,TRBJ1-2,NA,NA,TGCGCCAGCAGCCAAAGGGAGACCCCAACGGAAAATGGCTACACCTTC,CASSQRETPTENGYTF
TRBV18,TRBJ1-1,NA,NA,TGTGCCAGCTCACCCTCGGAGGTCACTGAAGCTTTCTTT,CASSPSEVTEAFF
TRBV15,TRBJ2-1,TRBD2,medium-sized,TGTGCCACCAGCAGAGATAGCGGGAGTTACAATGAGCAGTTCTTC,CATSRDSGSYNEQFF